A single sample is the source of the 28 T cell receptor beta chains below, sequenced in a study of patients and donors after allogeneic stem cell transplantation. Each CDR3 protein is one row after TCRdb ran MiXCR on the RT-PCR reads. The sample lists over 150,000 distinct CDR3 sequences, 30% seen once, with about 3% in the top ten. Sequencing input: blood, either unsorted or a sorted T cell fraction (not recorded which). The source is a human donor who was either an allogeneic HSCT recipient or a stem cell or donor lymphocyte infusion donor (not recorded which). It is not recorded whose cells these are; they may come from a transplant donor.

This clonotype was found a few times. The rearrangement joins TRBV6-5 to TRBJ1-3, with D maybe TRBD1 (5 bases). The CDR3 totals 17 residues. CDR1 and CDR2 from the germline V gene are MNHEY and SVGAGI. With 0 bases removed from V and 0 bases from J, the gap between germline ends came to 12 bases. Here the CDR3 DNA reads TGTGCCAGCAGTTACTCGGGTGGACATCTCTCTGGAAACACCATATATTTT. Residues: CASSYSGGHLSGNTIYF.

This clonotype has ten or more counts. This chain uses TRBV9 with TRBJ1-2, with D unresolved. This CDR3 comprises 12 residues. The germline gives CDR1 SGDLS, CDR2 YYNGEE. Trimming took off 4 bases at V and 6 bases at J, with 10 bases between the two ends. CDR3: CASSSDKNGYTF. CDR3 bases: TGTGCCAGCAGCTCCGACAAAAATGGCTACACCTTC.

The chain has TRBV5-1 and TRBJ2-3, with unresolved D. V was pared by 0 bases and J by 4 bases, with 6 bases between. Germline V lookup: CDR1 SGHRS, CDR2 YFSETQ. This CDR3 has 13 residues. This CDR3 is CASSLGRPDTQYF. Here the CDR3 DNA reads TGCGCCAGCAGCTTGGGCCGGCCAGATACGCAGTATTTT.

There are a few counts of this clonotype. The genes are TRBV3-1 and TRBJ1-2; D perhaps matches TRBD1 (5 bases). V gave up 0 bases and J gave up 4 bases, with 6 bases separating them. Germline V gives CDR1 LGHDT, CDR2 YNNKEL (reference sequence). CDR3 size: 13 residues. CDR3 nucleotide sequence: TGTGCCAGCAGCCAAGAGGACACCTATGGCTACACCTTC. It translates to CASSQEDTYGYTF.

There are a few counts of this clonotype. The chain carries TRBV20-1 and TRBJ1-4; a weak D match, TRBD1 (6 bases). This CDR3 region has 15 residues. Per the germline V gene, CDR1 is DFQATT and CDR2 is SNEGSKA (reference sequence). Between the trimmed V and J ends, which lost 5 bases and 4 bases, there was a span of 17 bases. CDR3 nucleotide sequence: TGCAGTGCTCCCGCCAATGGACAGTTTAATGAAAAACTGTTTTTT. Its translation is CSAPANGQFNEKLFF.

This clonotype was counted a few times. The gene calls are TRBV7-9 and TRBJ2-1, with D perhaps TRBD1 or TRBD2 (5 bases each). The V gene lost 4 bases and the J gene lost 1 base, with 5 bases spanning the gap. The CDR3 contains 13 residues. Looked up from germline, CDR1 is SEHNR and CDR2 is FQNEAQ (reference sequence). This CDR3 is CASSWGSYNEQFF. The CDR3 DNA sequence: TGTGCCAGCAGCTGGGGGTCCTACAATGAGCAGTTCTTC.

V is TRBV12-3 or TRBV12-4 and J is TRBJ2-2; 8 bases are a match to TRBD2. Trimming removed 7 bases from V and 7 bases from J; junction bases left unmatched: 5. CDR3 length: 13 residues. CDR3 residues: CASTGLVGGELFF. As DNA, the CDR3 is TGTGCCAGCACGGGACTAGTCGGCGGGGAGCTGTTTTTT.

The chain recombines TRBV4-2 with TRBJ2-1, with D perhaps TRBD1 or TRBD2 (6 bases each). Per germline, CDR1 LGHNA and CDR2 YNFKEQ. CDR3 length: 16 amino acids. V was cut by 1 base and J by 5 bases, with 15 bases left in between. The CDR3 DNA sequence: TGTGCCAGCAGCCAAGTCGGAGGGGGGCTTCACAATGAGCAGTTCTTC. This codes for CASSQVGGGLHNEQFF.

The V call is TRBV4-3, the J call TRBJ1-6, with D hard to call. From germline, CDR1 is LGHNA and CDR2 YSLEER. Deletions cut 4 bases from V and 7 bases from J, with 14 bases between. This CDR3 has 15 amino acids. DNA for the CDR3: TGCGCCAGCAGCCCCACGAGTCGTGGAAATTCACCCCTCCACTTT. Its translation is CASSPTSRGNSPLHF.

The genes are TRBV24-1 and TRBJ1-2, with TRBD1 identical over 7 bases. Per the germline V gene, CDR1 is KGHDR and CDR2 is SFDVKD. Trimming took 4 bases from V and 8 from J; bases not matched to a gene: 9. The CDR3 runs 14 residues. The CDR3 region has the DNA TGTGCCACCAGTGACCGAACAGGGGCGGGCGGCTACACCTTC. Protein sequence: CATSDRTGAGGYTF.

This sequence joins TRBV24-1 and TRBJ2-2; no reliable D call. This CDR3 contains 14 residues. Between the trimmed V and J ends, which lost 4 bases and 3 bases, there was a span of 8 bases. The germline V gene encodes CDR1 KGHDR and CDR2 SFDVKD. The CDR3 nucleotides read TGTGCCACCAGTGACGGGTATTACACCGGGGAGCTGTTTTTT. Translating it yields CATSDGYYTGELFF.

The CDR3 spells CASSVAQDSGRKNEQFF. The CDR3 nucleotides read TGTGCCAGCAGCGTAGCTCAGGATAGCGGGAGGAAGAATGAGCAGTTCTTC. V gene TRBV9 combines with J gene TRBJ2-1; 10 bases are shared with TRBD2. The CDR3 runs to 17 residues. V shed 0 bases and J 7 bases; nucleotides not matched to a gene: 10. Germline CDR1 is SGDLS and CDR2 is YYNGEE.

The V call is TRBV7-9, the J call TRBJ2-5; D not resolved. This CDR3 has 15 residues. CDR1 and CDR2 from the germline V gene are SEHNR and FQNEAQ (reference sequence). The V end lost 4 bases, the J end lost 0 bases, and 12 bases lay between the germline ends. The CDR3 is CASSYGSSYQETQYF. The CDR3 DNA reads TGTGCCAGCAGCTACGGGTCCTCCTACCAAGAGACCCAGTACTTC.

This chain links TRBV7-9 with TRBJ1-1; a weak D match, TRBD1 (6 bases). CDR3 length: 13 amino acids. V lost 5 bases to trimming and J lost 7 bases, with 14 bases between them. Germline CDR1 reads SEHNR; CDR2 reads FQNEAQ (reference sequence). The chain's CDR3 is CASSLDSWGEAFF. The CDR3 nucleotides read TGTGCCAGCAGCCTGGACAGTTGGGGTGAAGCTTTCTTT.

The rearrangement links TRBV29-1 to TRBJ2-1, with no clear D. There are 12 residues in the CDR3. V lost 1 base and J lost 7, with 8 bases in between. Germline CDR1 and CDR2: SQVTM and ANQGSEA. CDR3 sequence: CSVEGTVNEQFF. The CDR3 bases are TGCAGCGTTGAAGGGACGGTTAATGAGCAGTTCTTC.

A few counts support this clonotype. The rearrangement joins TRBV20-1 to TRBJ1-4, with 7 bases lining up with TRBD1. CDR3 size: 13 residues. Germline CDR1 DFQATT, CDR2 SNEGSKA (reference sequence). The V segment lost 5 bases and the J segment 6 bases; nucleotides outside the gene matches: 6. CDR3 in DNA: TGCAGTGCTTCCGGGACAGCCTATGAAAAACTGTTTTTT. Amino acids: CSASGTAYEKLFF.

The rearrangement uses TRBV6-1 and TRBJ2-7; TRBD1 matches 7 bases. The V gene's germline CDR1 is MNHNS and CDR2 SASEGT. With 3 bases clipped from V and 3 bases from J, the junction kept 5 bases outside the gene matches. The CDR3 loop spans 14 amino acids. Here the CDR3 reads CASSETGLFYEQYF. CDR3 nucleotide sequence: TGTGCCAGCAGTGAGACAGGGTTATTCTACGAGCAGTACTTC.

This clonotype appeared a few times. The rearrangement links TRBV20-1 to TRBJ2-7; possible D gene TRBD2, 6 bases. V lost 3 bases, J lost 6 bases, and 18 bases lay in between. CDR1 and CDR2 (germline): DFQATT, SNEGSKA (reference sequence). The CDR3 covers 14 residues. The CDR3 loop reads CSAREAGLAPEQYF. CDR3 coding DNA: TGCAGTGCTAGGGAGGCAGGTCTAGCGCCCGAGCAGTACTTC.

The chain links TRBV6-5 to TRBJ1-5, with 9 bases identical to TRBD1. With 4 bases clipped from V and 3 bases from J, the junction kept 10 bases outside the gene matches. The CDR3 is 17 residues long. Germline CDR1 and CDR2: MNHEY and SVGAGI. The CDR3 is CASSSITGTGHNQPQHF. CDR3 sequence (DNA): TGTGCCAGCAGTTCAATTACCGGGACAGGGCACAATCAGCCCCAGCATTTT.

The CDR3 region has the DNA TGTGCCATCGATTCTGGTTCCTATGGCTACACCTTC. Its protein product is CAIDSGSYGYTF. V gene TRBV10-3 combines with J gene TRBJ1-2; D call uncertain. The V end was cut by 8 bases, the J end by 4 bases, with 11 bases between. The CDR3 totals 12 residues. Germline CDR1 and CDR2: ENHRY and SYGVKD.

This clonotype showed up just a few times. This rearrangement joins TRBV7-9 to TRBJ1-1; possible D gene TRBD1, 5 bases. The CDR3 is 13 residues long. From germline, CDR1 is SEHNR and CDR2 FQNEAQ (reference sequence). With 1 base removed from V and 6 bases from J, the gap between germline ends came to 9 bases. This CDR3 reads CASSLVGGAEAFF. The DNA for the CDR3 is TGTGCCAGCAGCTTAGTTGGGGGTGCTGAAGCTTTCTTT.

The chain links TRBV18 to TRBJ1-5; 7 positions agree with TRBD1. Germline trimming cut 2 bases from V and 1 base from J; bases unmatched to any gene: 2. This CDR3 is built from 15 residues. The V gene's germline CDR1 is KGHSH and CDR2 LQKENI. CDR3 bases: TGTGCCAGCTCACCAACAGGGGCAAGCAATCAGCCCCAGCATTTT. It specifies CASSPTGASNQPQHF.

In its sample, this clonotype was seen many times. The V and J genes are TRBV6-6 and TRBJ1-1; 7 nucleotides match TRBD1. The CDR3 is 14 residues long. Germline-derived CDR1 and CDR2 are MNHNY and SVGAGI (reference sequence). J was trimmed by 2 bases and V by 6 bases; bases with no gene match: 6. The CDR3 here is CASSRQGPNTEAFF. Written as DNA, the CDR3 is TGTGCCAGCAGCAGACAGGGCCCAAACACTGAAGCTTTCTTT.

The chain recombines TRBV12-3 or TRBV12-4 with TRBJ2-7, with TRBD2 as a possible D gene (5 bases). CDR3 size: 15 residues. The ends were cut back, 6 bases at V and 2 bases at J, with 17 bases in the middle. For the CDR3, the DNA is TGTGCCAGCAGCCCCGGCGGGTCAAACCCCTACGAGCAGTACTTC. Translated, it gives CASSPGGSNPYEQYF.

The sample holds a few counts of this clonotype. V and J are TRBV7-9 and TRBJ1-1; D is possibly TRBD1 (5 bases). Trimming took off 1 base at V and 4 bases at J, with 10 bases between the two ends. The length of the CDR3 is 14 residues. CDR1 and CDR2 from the germline V gene are SEHNR and FQNEAQ (reference sequence). The CDR3, as DNA: TGTGCCAGCAGCTTAGGCGGGCAGGGCACTGAAGCTTTCTTT. Translating gives CASSLGGQGTEAFF.

The V and J genes are TRBV20-1 and TRBJ2-3; a possible D gene is TRBD1 (5 bases). The ends were cut back, 0 bases at V and 6 bases at J, with 16 bases in the middle. Germline loops: CDR1 DFQATT, CDR2 SNEGSKA (reference sequence). CDR3 size: 15 residues. The CDR3 sequence: CSARDPRQGYDTQYF. Here the CDR3 DNA reads TGCAGTGCTAGAGACCCTCGTCAGGGATACGATACGCAGTATTTT.

This clonotype showed up just a few times. The V call is TRBV6-2 or TRBV6-3, the J call TRBJ2-5; D remains unclear. The germline V gene encodes CDR1 MNHEY and CDR2 SVGEGT. The CDR3 extends over 17 amino acids. V lost 2 bases and J 1 base, leaving 17 bases between the germline ends. The CDR3 here is CASSYAIGTPSQETQYF. The CDR3 nucleotides read TGTGCCAGCAGTTACGCAATTGGCACTCCCTCCCAAGAGACCCAGTACTTC.

This clonotype has a handful of counts. The chain carries TRBV9 and TRBJ1-6, with 7 bases lining up with TRBD1. Germline trimming cut 3 bases from V and 4 bases from J; bases unmatched to any gene: 4. Germline CDR1 reads SGDLS; CDR2 reads YYNGEE. The CDR3 sequence is 15 residues long. Here the CDR3 DNA reads TGTGCCAGCAGCGGAGGACAGGCTTATAATTCACCCCTCCACTTT. Protein: CASSGGQAYNSPLHF.